This T cell receptor (beta chain) comes out of a study of neurological immune-mediated disorders. Using its own MiXCR run on the 5' RACE reads, TCRdb lists one record per CDR3 protein. The sample lists roughly 17,000 distinct CDR3 sequences; roughly 2.7% were seen once. Looked up from germline, CDR1 is DFQATT and CDR2 is SNEGSKA (reference sequence). This CDR3 has 13 amino acids. Between the trimmed V and J ends, which lost 7 bases and 4 bases, there was a span of 15 bases. This clonotype was observed many times. The chain is built from TRBV20-1 and TRBJ2-3, with D unclear. Input material: PBMCs. This clonotype originated in a woman aged 18-29 years with multiple sclerosis. CDR3 in amino acids: CSVNCAAPDTQYF. CDR3 nucleotides: TGCAGTGTCAACTGCGCGGCCCCAGATACGCAGTATTTT.